These 5 T cell receptor beta chains originate from one sample sequenced in a study of shared clonotypes between healthy human individuals (dated by TCRdb to the early 2020s). The receptor library was made with the immunoSEQ multiplex PCR assay. The table comes from immuneACCESS by way of TCRdb, which keeps in-frame sequences with V and J called. Part of the clones is missing from these tables; in studies checked, under half for an unresolved V gene and the rest for unknown reasons. For this sample the table gives 2 million to 2.5 million clones, of which under 97% were detected only once. The ten largest clonotypes hold 0.1% to 0.15% of the sample. Sequencing was carried out using naive CD4+ T cells sorted from blood. Read against the paper, the sample's cell subset or site label means: CD45RA+ positively selected. The receptors here all came from a man aged 18-30 years in good health.

This clone appeared once. Other DNA sequences from this sample encode an identical CDR3 as well. The V call is TRBV11-2, the J call TRBJ2-2; D remains ambiguous. Germline-derived CDR1 and CDR2 are SGHAT and FQNNGV. The CDR3 has 14 amino acids. Trimming took off 2 bases at V and 1 base at J, with 5 bases between the two ends. The CDR3: CASSLLRNTGELFF. The DNA of the CDR3 is TGTGCCAGCAGCTTACTGCGGAACACCGGGGAGCTGTTTTTT.

V is TRBV4-1 and J is TRBJ2-1; the match to TRBD2 covers 9 bases. Germline V gives CDR1 MGHRA, CDR2 YSYEKL. CDR3 length: 16 amino acids. With V trimmed by 0 bases and J by 4 bases, 4 bases remained unmatched. CDR3 nucleotides: TGCGCCAGCAGCCAAGATAGTAGCGGGGGATACAATGAGCAGTTCTTC. This codes for CASSQDSSGGYNEQFF.

The chain couples TRBV10-1 to TRBJ2-7, with D tentatively TRBD2 (6 bases). The CDR3 contains 16 residues. The V and J ends lost 3 bases and 3 bases respectively, with 18 bases between them. The germline CDR1 and CDR2 sequences are WNHNN and SYGVQD (reference sequence). CDR3 sequence: CASSEGEAPSFYEQYF. The CDR3 DNA sequence: TGCGCCAGCAGTGAAGGGGAGGCCCCGTCCTTCTACGAGCAGTACTTC.

The chain is built from TRBV7-2 and TRBJ2-2; unclear D gene. The CDR3 length is 16 residues. The germline CDR1 and CDR2 sequences are SGHTA and FQGNSA. Trimming stripped 5 bases from V and 4 bases from J, with 17 bases between. DNA for the CDR3: TGTGCCAGCAGCCCCCAGGAAGGGTGGGGCACCGGGGAGCTGTTTTTT. Translated: CASSPQEGWGTGELFF.

The table lists this clone with a few counts. The chain joins TRBV5-1 to TRBJ1-2; 11 bases map to TRBD1. V shed 4 bases, J shed 3 bases, and the junction held 5 bases outside the gene matches. CDR3 length equals 15 residues. The germline V gene encodes CDR1 SGHRS and CDR2 YFSETQ. The CDR3 DNA is TGCGCCAGCAGCCCCAGGACAGGGGGCGACTATGGCTACACCTTC. This translates into CASSPRTGGDYGYTF. The variable domain in full, with the rest retrieved from reference TRBV5-1 and TRBJ1-2, is KAGVTQTPRYLIKTRGQQVTLSCSPISGHRSVSWYQQTPGQGLQFLFEYFSETQRNKGNFPGRFSGRQFSNSRSEMNVSTLELGDSALYLCASSPRTGGDYGYTFGSGTRLTVV.